The subject of this entry is one T cell receptor beta chain. What it binds is unknown. The CDR3 extends over 15 amino acids. Germline V gene lookup returns CDR1 GTSNPN and CDR2 SVGIG (reference sequence). The junction had 5 bases not matched to a gene; V was cut back by 3 bases and J by 1 base. The method was immunoSEQ multiplex PCR; TCRdb's version includes in-frame clones alone and lacks a portion of them. The data show about 140,000 clones, with 85% to 95% seen just once and 3.6% held by the top ten. The data were taken from a study of T cell responses to AZD1222 COVID-19 vaccine. Regarding the study as a whole: Repertoires were obtained solely post-peak T cell response. Increases in Spike-specific TCR breadth and depth were seen after two AZD1222 doses. The donor cohort was predominantly white British with a female majority, and clonal diversity may have been underestimated.

Investigators merged groups given second doses at roughly 4 or roughly 12 weeks. The sample consisted of peripheral blood, taken 28 days after the second AZD1222 dose. The chain joins TRBV30 to TRBJ1-5, with 8 bases lining up with TRBD1. The sequence came from an adult who received the AZD1222 COVID-19 vaccine. The DNA of the CDR3 is TGTGCCTGGAGAACAGGGGGTAGAAGCAATCAGCCCCAGCATTTT. Amino acids: CAWRTGGRSNQPQHF.